These T cell receptor beta chains were read from a single sample in a study of T cells in Graves' hyperthyroidism and ophthalmopathy. TCRdb analysed the multiplex PCR reads with MiXCR anew, one entry per CDR3 protein. The sample lists more than 650,000 distinct CDR3 sequences; 14% were seen once. Sequenced sample: blood. The receptors were gathered from a woman younger than 35 with Graves' hyperthyroidism. The CDR3 runs from the conserved cysteine through the conserved F or W. The order of the fields is CDR3 protein, V gene, J gene.

CASSESRQGASPLHF,TRBV25-1,TRBJ1-6
CAWMGSRDRAYTEAFF,TRBV30,TRBJ1-1
CASSQPGYVWETQYF,TRBV28,TRBJ2-5
CASGASGSAGELFF,TRBV12-3/TRBV12-4,TRBJ2-2
CSVYDSNTGELFF,TRBV29-1,TRBJ2-2
CASKHEPRSEQFF,TRBV2,TRBJ2-1
CASSLAILDEGYEQYF,TRBV7-2,TRBJ2-7
CASSALGVRGASTEAFF,TRBV12-3/TRBV12-4,TRBJ1-1
CASSSIIPGKITDTQYF,TRBV7-8,TRBJ2-3
CASTPRGGAMETQYF,TRBV19,TRBJ2-5
CASSLPRDRSYGYTF,TRBV28,TRBJ1-2
CASSLSSREAFF,TRBV11-2,TRBJ1-1
CASSLAPRGRTYNEQFF,TRBV7-8,TRBJ2-1
CASSPKAPGNTGELFF,TRBV18,TRBJ2-2
CASSKTSGLNQYF,TRBV3-1,TRBJ2-5
CASSSHLGLVSYEQYF,TRBV6-1,TRBJ2-7
CASSPLPSFYEQYF,TRBV18,TRBJ2-7
CASIIDSMRYSSPLHF,TRBV9,TRBJ1-6
CATSVGTSVNEQFF,TRBV24-1,TRBJ2-1
CASSPARGLGSYNEQFF,TRBV27,TRBJ2-1
CASSSTTVETEAFF,TRBV28,TRBJ1-1
CASSFVSQSNEKLFF,TRBV28,TRBJ1-4
CASSWEVSYNEQFF,TRBV6-2/TRBV6-3,TRBJ2-1
CASSEGRYTF,TRBV2,TRBJ1-2
CASSLTSGTRHEQFF,TRBV5-5,TRBJ2-1
CASSFGLAGQETQYF,TRBV5-4,TRBJ2-5
CASSRRGVGSSYNEQFF,TRBV7-2,TRBJ2-1
CASSPHPTGELFF,TRBV3-1,TRBJ2-2
CASRVATGANVLTF,TRBV7-9,TRBJ2-6
CASSLKTGADYGYTF,TRBV2,TRBJ1-2
CASSQSLAGGSYNEQFF,TRBV7-9,TRBJ2-1
CASSLEQIYNEQFF,TRBV5-1,TRBJ2-1
CASSVRDGSYEQYF,TRBV13,TRBJ2-7
CATKRGAGYTF,TRBV6-1,TRBJ1-2
CASSDPGQAIRGYTF,TRBV5-1,TRBJ1-2
CASSIWDREALGTEAFF,TRBV19,TRBJ1-1
CAWTSGRISTSYNEQFF,TRBV30,TRBJ2-1
CASSLSVGRAGANVLTF,TRBV6-1,TRBJ2-6
CASSLGRFPGQGARNTEAFF,TRBV11-2,TRBJ1-1
CASSQTALAGGSSSTDTQYF,TRBV10-1,TRBJ2-3
CSARDASGVTDTQYF,TRBV20-1,TRBJ2-3
CASSFGLVDTQYF,TRBV5-1,TRBJ2-3
CSATTSLGRNEQYF,TRBV20-1,TRBJ2-7
CASSGGWDNQPQHF,TRBV2,TRBJ1-5
CSARGDSGRAIGEQYF,TRBV20-1,TRBJ2-7
CASSLLGADGYGYTF,TRBV27,TRBJ1-2
CASSLAGREGLYEQYF,TRBV5-6,TRBJ2-7
CASSYSSADAGPQHF,TRBV6-6,TRBJ1-5
CASSATGVTAEAFF,TRBV2,TRBJ1-1
CASSRPGPRSWGYTF,TRBV6-1,TRBJ1-2
CASSQTENSPLHF,TRBV18,TRBJ1-6
CASSQPGTRKSNTGELFF,TRBV4-1,TRBJ2-2
CSVGTTPTDTQYF,TRBV20-1,TRBJ2-3
CASSLAAATNEKLFF,TRBV5-1,TRBJ1-4
CSVREREKLFF,TRBV29-1,TRBJ1-4
CSVDVGKSDTEAFF,TRBV29-1,TRBJ1-1
CASSSTGWGYTF,TRBV27,TRBJ1-2
CSARIRERYNEQFF,TRBV20-1,TRBJ2-1
CATSDFRAATDTQYF,TRBV24-1,TRBJ2-3